Shown below are 13 T cell receptor beta chains from a single sample sequenced in a study of PD-1 blockade in classical Hodgkin lymphoma. TCRdb's copy holds only in-frame clones and misses some; the assay was immunoSEQ multiplex PCR. The sample lists 20,000 to 25,000 clones; 90% to 95% were seen once. Indicated time point: newly diagnosed, previously untreated cHL patient sample. The study purified CD4+ T cells from thawed PBMCs using magnetic negative selection. The specimen was CD4+ T cells from blood. The receptors stem from a human donor with classical Hodgkin lymphoma.

The chain combines TRBV4-1 with TRBJ2-7, with D perhaps assigned TRBD1 or TRBD2 (5 bases each). The CDR3 sequence is 17 residues long. V dropped 1 base and J dropped 5 bases, with 21 bases sitting between them. Per the germline V gene, CDR1 is MGHRA and CDR2 is YSYEKL. This CDR3 reads CASSQGNLWGSTDEQYF. The CDR3 DNA is TGCGCCAGCAGCCAAGGAAATCTCTGGGGGAGTACAGACGAGCAGTACTTC.

V gene TRBV5-1 combines with J gene TRBJ2-2, with TRBD2 matching over 10 bases. CDR1 and CDR2 (germline): SGHRS, YFSETQ. CDR3 length: 15 amino acids. V was pared by 1 base and J by 8 bases, with 5 bases of the junction left unmatched. The CDR3 loop reads CASSLTSGIPGELFF. DNA of the CDR3: TGCGCCAGCAGCTTGACTAGCGGGATCCCTGGGGAGCTGTTTTTT.

This chain joins TRBV7-9 and TRBJ1-1; 10 positions match TRBD1. Germline V gene data show CDR1 as SEHNR and CDR2 as FQNEAQ (reference sequence). The V segment lost 4 bases and the J segment 0 bases; nucleotides outside the gene matches: 2. This CDR3 is 15 amino acids long. The CDR3 nucleotides read TGTGCCAGCAGCTGGGGACAGGGGTTGAACACTGAAGCTTTCTTT. It yields the protein CASSWGQGLNTEAFF.

The CDR3 sequence: CASSQLGQGMGGEQYF. As DNA, the CDR3 is TGCGCCAGCAGCCAACTGGGACAGGGGATGGGAGGCGAGCAGTACTTC. This sequence joins TRBV5-1 and TRBJ2-5, with 10 bases lining up with TRBD1. The tail of the sequence fits TRBJ2-7 better, so the J call may be wrong. Per the germline V gene, CDR1 is SGHRS and CDR2 is YFSETQ. The length of the CDR3 is 16 residues.

The V call is TRBV2, the J call TRBJ1-2, with 8 bases that match TRBD1. This CDR3 region has 13 residues. Germline trimming cut 6 bases from V and 5 bases from J; bases unmatched to any gene: 5. The germline gives CDR1 SNHLY, CDR2 FYNNEI. The CDR3 bases are TGTGCCAGCAGGGAGGACAGGGTTTATGGCTACACCTTC. Amino acid sequence: CASREDRVYGYTF.

The gene calls are TRBV6-1 and TRBJ2-5, with D unclear. Germline V gives CDR1 MNHNS, CDR2 SASEGT. The V gene lost 1 base and the J gene lost 7 bases, with 7 bases spanning the gap. CDR3 length equals 12 residues. The CDR3 DNA reads as TGTGCCAGCAGTGAAGTCGAACGGACCCAGTACTTC. It encodes CASSEVERTQYF.

This clone was detected only once. The chain is built from TRBV6-1 and TRBJ2-7; D is perhaps TRBD1 (8 bases). The CDR3 runs 15 residues. Trimming took 2 bases from V and 3 from J, leaving 14 bases between them. CDR1 and CDR2 (germline): MNHNS, SASEGT. The CDR3 nucleotides read TGTGCCAGCAGTGAAAGCGGGACAGGATACTACGAGCAGTACTTC. Translated: CASSESGTGYYEQYF.

The chain couples TRBV6-1 to TRBJ2-7; D gene uncertain. The CDR3 has 15 amino acids. CDR1 is MNHNS, CDR2 SASEGT, per germline. Between the trimmed V and J ends, which lost 0 bases and 1 base, there was a span of 10 bases. CDR3 coding DNA: TGTGCCAGCAGTGAAGCGGTGGGGATTTCCTACGAGCAGTACTTC. Translating gives CASSEAVGISYEQYF.

The V and J genes are TRBV7-2 and TRBJ2-1; D is uncertain. Per germline, CDR1 SGHTA and CDR2 FQGNSA. V dropped 7 bases and J dropped 4 bases, with 11 bases sitting between them. This CDR3 spans 13 amino acids. The CDR3 nucleotides are TGTGCCAGCACCTTGTGGCTTTACAATGAGCAGTTCTTC. Translation: CASTLWLYNEQFF.

The CDR3 is CASSREGNTEAFF. The DNA of the CDR3 is TGCGCCAGCAGCCGAGAGGGGAACACTGAAGCTTTCTTT. This sequence joins TRBV4-1 and TRBJ1-1; D is uncertain. Looked up from germline, CDR1 is MGHRA and CDR2 is YSYEKL. Between the trimmed V and J ends, which lost 4 bases and 1 base, there was a span of 7 bases. The CDR3 runs to 13 residues.

This clone has more than one count but fewer than ten. The chain has TRBV2 and TRBJ2-1; D gene ambiguous. Germline assignment: CDR1 SNHLY and CDR2 FYNNEI. The CDR3 has 12 amino acids. The V gene lost 6 bases and the J gene lost 0 bases, with 3 bases spanning the gap. The CDR3 coding sequence is TGTGCCAGCAGGAGCTCCTACAATGAGCAGTTCTTC. Amino acids: CASRSSYNEQFF. The variable domain in full, completed from reference TRBV2 and TRBJ2-1, reads EPEVTQTPSHQVTQMGQEVILRCVPISNHLYFYWYRQILGQKVEFLVSFYNNEISEKSEIFDDQFSVERPDGSNFTLKIRSTKLEDSAMYFCASRSSYNEQFFGPGTRLTVL.

The J gene is TRBJ1-1, the V gene TRBV11-1; unclear D gene. CDR1 is SGHAT and CDR2 is FQDESV in the germline V gene (reference sequence). Trimming pared 1 base from V and 8 bases from J, leaving 11 bases between. The CDR3 has 13 amino acids. CDR3 coding DNA: TGTGCCAGCAGCTTAGGACCCTCGGTCGAAGCTTTCTTT. This codes for CASSLGPSVEAFF. Using reference TRBV11-1 and TRBJ1-1 for the parts outside the CDR3, the full variable domain is EAEVAQSPRYKITEKSQAVAFWCDPISGHATLYWYRQILGQGPELLVQFQDESVVDDSQLPKDRFSAERLKGVDSTLKIQPAELGDSAMYLCASSLGPSVEAFFGQGTRLTVV.

J is TRBJ1-1 and V is TRBV30, with 7 bases aligning to TRBD1. The CDR3 has 12 residues. CDR1 is GTSNPN and CDR2 is SVGIG in the germline V gene (reference sequence). With V trimmed by 7 bases and J by 6 bases, 8 bases remained unmatched. The CDR3 sequence is CAFNRGRPEAFF. CDR3 sequence (DNA): TGTGCCTTTAACAGGGGCCGGCCTGAAGCTTTCTTT.